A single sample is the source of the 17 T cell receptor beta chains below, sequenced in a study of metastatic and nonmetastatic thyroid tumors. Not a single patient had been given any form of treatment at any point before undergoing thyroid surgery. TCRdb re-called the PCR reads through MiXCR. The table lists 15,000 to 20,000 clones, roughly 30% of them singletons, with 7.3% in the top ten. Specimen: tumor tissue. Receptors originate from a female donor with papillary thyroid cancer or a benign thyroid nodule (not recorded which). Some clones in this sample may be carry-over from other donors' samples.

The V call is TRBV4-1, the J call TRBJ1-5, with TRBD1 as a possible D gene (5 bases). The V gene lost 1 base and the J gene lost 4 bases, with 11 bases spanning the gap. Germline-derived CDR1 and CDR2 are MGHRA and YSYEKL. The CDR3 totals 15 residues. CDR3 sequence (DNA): TGCGCCAGCAGCCAAGTCAGACAGACAAATCAGCCCCAGCATTTT. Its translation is CASSQVRQTNQPQHF.

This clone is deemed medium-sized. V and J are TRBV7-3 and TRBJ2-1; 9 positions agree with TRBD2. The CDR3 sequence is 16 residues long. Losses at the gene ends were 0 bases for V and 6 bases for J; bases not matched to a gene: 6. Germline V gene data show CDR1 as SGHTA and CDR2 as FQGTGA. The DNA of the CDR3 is TGTGCCAGCAGCTTAACGGCGGGGGGGTTAGTCAATGAGCAGTTCTTC. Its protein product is CASSLTAGGLVNEQFF.

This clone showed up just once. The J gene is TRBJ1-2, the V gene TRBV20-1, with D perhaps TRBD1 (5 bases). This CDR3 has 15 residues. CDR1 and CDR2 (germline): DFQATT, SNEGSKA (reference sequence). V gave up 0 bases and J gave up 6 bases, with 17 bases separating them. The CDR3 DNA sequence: TGCAGTGCTAGAGATCAAAGGCAGGGTGTACATGGCTACACCTTC. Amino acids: CSARDQRQGVHGYTF.

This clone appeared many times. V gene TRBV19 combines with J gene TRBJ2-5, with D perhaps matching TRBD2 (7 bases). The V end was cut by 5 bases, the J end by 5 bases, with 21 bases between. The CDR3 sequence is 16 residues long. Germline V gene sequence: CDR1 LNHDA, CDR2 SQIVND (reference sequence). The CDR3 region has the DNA TGTGCCAGTAGTTCGAAGCGACTAGGGGGGGTGGAGACCCAGTACTTC. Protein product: CASSSKRLGGVETQYF.

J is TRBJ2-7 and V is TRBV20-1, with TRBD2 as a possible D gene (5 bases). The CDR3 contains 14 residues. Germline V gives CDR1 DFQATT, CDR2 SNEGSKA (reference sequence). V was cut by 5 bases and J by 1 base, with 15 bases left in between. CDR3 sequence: CSAEAGDRSYEQYF. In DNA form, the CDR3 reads TGCAGTGCTGAGGCCGGGGATCGGTCCTACGAGCAGTACTTC.

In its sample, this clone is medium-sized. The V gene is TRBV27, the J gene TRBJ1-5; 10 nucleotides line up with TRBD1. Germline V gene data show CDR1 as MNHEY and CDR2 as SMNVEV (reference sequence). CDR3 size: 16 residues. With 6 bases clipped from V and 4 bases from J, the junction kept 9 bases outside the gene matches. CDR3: CASRPRTGGTNQPQHF. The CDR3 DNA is TGTGCCAGCAGGCCGCGGACAGGGGGGACAAATCAGCCCCAGCATTTT.

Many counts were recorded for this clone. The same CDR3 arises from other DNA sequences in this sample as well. The DNA for the CDR3 is TGTGCCAGCAGCCGCGGACAGGGGAATGAGCAGTTCTTC. It specifies CASSRGQGNEQFF. The V call is TRBV12-3 or TRBV12-4, the J call TRBJ2-1; 9 bases match TRBD1. The CDR3 consists of 13 residues. V lost 6 bases and J lost 7; bases outside the gene matches: 4.

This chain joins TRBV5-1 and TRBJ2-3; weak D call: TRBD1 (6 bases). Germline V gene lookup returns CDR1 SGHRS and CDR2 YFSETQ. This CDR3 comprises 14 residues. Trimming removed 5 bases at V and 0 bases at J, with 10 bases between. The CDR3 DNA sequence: TGCGCCAGCAGGGTGGGGACAAGCACAGATACGCAGTATTTT. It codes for CASRVGTSTDTQYF. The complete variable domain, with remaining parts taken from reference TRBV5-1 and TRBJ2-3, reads KAGVTQTPRYLIKTRGQQVTLSCSPISGHRSVSWYQQTPGQGLQFLFEYFSETQRNKGNFPGRFSGRQFSNSRSEMNVSTLELGDSALYLCASRVGTSTDTQYFGPGTRLTVL.

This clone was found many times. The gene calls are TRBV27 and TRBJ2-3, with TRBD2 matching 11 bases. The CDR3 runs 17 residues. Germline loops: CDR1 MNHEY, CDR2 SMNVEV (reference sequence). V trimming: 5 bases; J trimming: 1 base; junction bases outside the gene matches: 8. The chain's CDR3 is CASSLIPGLAGTDTQYF. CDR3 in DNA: TGTGCCAGCAGTCTCATCCCGGGACTAGCGGGCACAGATACGCAGTATTTT.

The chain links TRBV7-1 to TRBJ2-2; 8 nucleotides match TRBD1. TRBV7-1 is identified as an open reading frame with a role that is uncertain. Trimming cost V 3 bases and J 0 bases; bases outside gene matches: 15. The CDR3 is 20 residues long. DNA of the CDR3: TGTGCCAGCAGCTCTAGGGTAGGGACAGGCTTCTCCGCGAACACCGGGGAGCTGTTTTTT. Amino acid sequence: CASSSRVGTGFSANTGELFF.

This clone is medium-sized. CDR3 in amino acids: CASSVDRGTSGNTIYF. The CDR3 nucleotides are TGTGCCAGCAGCGTAGACAGGGGGACTTCGGGAAACACCATATATTTT. The rearrangement uses TRBV9 and TRBJ1-3, with TRBD1 matching over 8 bases. After removal of 0 bases from V and 4 bases from J, the junction contained 6 bases not matched to a gene. Germline CDR1 reads SGDLS; CDR2 reads YYNGEE. There are 16 residues in the CDR3.

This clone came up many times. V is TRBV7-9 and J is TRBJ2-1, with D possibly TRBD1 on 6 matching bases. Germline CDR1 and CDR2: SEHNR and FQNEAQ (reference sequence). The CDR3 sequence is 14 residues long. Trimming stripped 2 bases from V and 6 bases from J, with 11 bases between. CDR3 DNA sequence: TGTGCCAGCAGCTTACATGGACAGTTCAATGAGCAGTTCTTC. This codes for CASSLHGQFNEQFF.

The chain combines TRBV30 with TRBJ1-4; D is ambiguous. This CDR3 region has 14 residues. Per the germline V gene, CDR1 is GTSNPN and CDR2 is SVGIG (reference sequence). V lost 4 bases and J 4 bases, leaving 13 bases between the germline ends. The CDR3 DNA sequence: TGTGCCTGGACACATGGGCTCGATAATGAAAAACTGTTTTTT. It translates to CAWTHGLDNEKLFF.

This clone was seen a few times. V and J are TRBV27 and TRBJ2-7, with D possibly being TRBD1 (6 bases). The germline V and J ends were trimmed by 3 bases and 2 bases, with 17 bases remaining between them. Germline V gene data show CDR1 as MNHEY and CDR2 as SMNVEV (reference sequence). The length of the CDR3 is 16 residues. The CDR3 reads CASSFKQGEIPYEQYF. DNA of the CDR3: TGTGCCAGCAGTTTTAAACAGGGAGAGATACCCTACGAGCAGTACTTC.

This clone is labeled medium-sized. Here the CDR3 reads CASSLRAAVAGGLGTGELFF. CDR3 nucleotide sequence: TGTGCCAGCAGCTTACGGGCCGCGGTAGCGGGGGGGCTCGGCACCGGGGAGCTGTTTTTT. The rearrangement links TRBV7-3 to TRBJ2-2, with 11 bases lining up with TRBD2. This CDR3 contains 20 residues. With 2 bases clipped from V and 4 bases from J, the junction kept 15 bases outside the gene matches. The V gene's germline CDR1 is SGHTA and CDR2 FQGTGA.

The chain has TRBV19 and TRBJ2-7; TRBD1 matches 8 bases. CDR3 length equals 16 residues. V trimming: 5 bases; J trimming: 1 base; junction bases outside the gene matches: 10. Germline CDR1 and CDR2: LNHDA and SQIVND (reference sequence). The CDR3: CASSGATGDLSYEQYF. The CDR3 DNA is TGTGCCAGTAGTGGGGCGACAGGGGACCTTTCCTACGAGCAGTACTTC.

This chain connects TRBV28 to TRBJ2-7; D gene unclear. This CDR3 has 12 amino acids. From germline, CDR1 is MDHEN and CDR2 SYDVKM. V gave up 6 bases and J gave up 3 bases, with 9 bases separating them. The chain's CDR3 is CASSHGNYEQYV. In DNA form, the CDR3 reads TGTGCCAGCAGCCACGGTAACTACGAGCAGTACGTC.